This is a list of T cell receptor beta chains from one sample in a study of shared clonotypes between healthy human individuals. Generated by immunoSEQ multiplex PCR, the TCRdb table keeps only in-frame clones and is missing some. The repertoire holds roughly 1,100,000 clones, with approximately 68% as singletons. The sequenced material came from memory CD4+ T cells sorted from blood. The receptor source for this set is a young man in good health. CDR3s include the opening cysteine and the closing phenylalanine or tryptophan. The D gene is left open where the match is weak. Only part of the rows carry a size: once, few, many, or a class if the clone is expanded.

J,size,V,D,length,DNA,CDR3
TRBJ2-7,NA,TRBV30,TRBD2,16,TGTGCCTGGAAGTCCGGGACTAGCGGGATCTCCTACGAGCAGTACTTC,CAWKSGTSGISYEQYF
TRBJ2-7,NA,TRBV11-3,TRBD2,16,TGTGCCAGCAGGGGTGTACCGGGACTAGCGGTCTACGAGCAGTACTTC,CASRGVPGLAVYEQYF
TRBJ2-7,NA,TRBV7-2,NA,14,TGTGCCAGCAGCTTAGGTCCAGCTGTATACGAGCAGTACTTC,CASSLGPAVYEQYF
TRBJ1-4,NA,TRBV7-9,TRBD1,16,TGTGCCAGCAGCCTACAATCGCAGGGGGCGCGGGAAAAACTGTTTTTT,CASSLQSQGAREKLFF
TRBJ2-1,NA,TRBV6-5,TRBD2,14,TGTGCCAGCAGTCTAGCGGCGGCTTACAATGAGCAGTTCTTC,CASSLAAAYNEQFF
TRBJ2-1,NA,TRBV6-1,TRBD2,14,TGTGCCAGCAGTCTAGCGGGGGGTTACAATGAGCAGTTCTTC,CASSLAGGYNEQFF
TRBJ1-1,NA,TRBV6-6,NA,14,TGTGCCAGCGGGTGGGGGGGCACGAACACTGAAGCTTTCTTT,CASGWGGTNTEAFF
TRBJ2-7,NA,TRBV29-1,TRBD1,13,TGCAGCATAAGACAGGGGGCTACCTACGAGCAGTACTTC,CSIRQGATYEQYF
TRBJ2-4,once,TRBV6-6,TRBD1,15,TGTGCCACCGCGACAGGGGATGTCACCAAAAACATTCAGTACTTC,CATATGDVTKNIQYF
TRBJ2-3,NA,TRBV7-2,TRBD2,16,TGTGCCAGCAGCTTAGTCTCTAGCGGGAGCACAGATACGCAGTATTTT,CASSLVSSGSTDTQYF
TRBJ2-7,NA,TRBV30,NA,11,TGTGCCTGGAGCGCGTGGGGCGAGCAGTACTTC,CAWSAWGEQYF
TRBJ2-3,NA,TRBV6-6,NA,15,TGTGCCAGTTCGAAAGGAGGACAAAGCACAGATACGCAGTATTTT,CASSKGGQSTDTQYF
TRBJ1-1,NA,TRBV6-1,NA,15,TGTGCCAGCAGTTTAAGGGGGGTCCTTTCCACTGAAGCTTTCTTT,CASSLRGVLSTEAFF
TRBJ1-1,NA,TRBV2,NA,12,TGTGCCAGCACCGAAGACACTGCCCGATTTTCCTTT,CASTEDTARFSF
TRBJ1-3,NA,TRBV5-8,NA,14,TGTGCCAGCAGCCGGGCAGGATCTGGAAACACCATATATTTT,CASSRAGSGNTIYF
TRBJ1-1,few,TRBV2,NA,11,TGTGCCAGCAAAATAGGCACTGAAGCTTTCTTT,CASKIGTEAFF
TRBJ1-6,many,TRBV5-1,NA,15,TGCGCCAGCAGCACATCGGGCCTCGGGGATTCACCCCTCCACTTT,CASSTSGLGDSPLHF
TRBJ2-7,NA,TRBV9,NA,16,TGTGCCAGCAGCGTAGGAGACGGGGGACACCTCTACGAGCAGTACTTC,CASSVGDGGHLYEQYF
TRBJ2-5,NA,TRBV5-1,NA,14,TGCGCCAGCAGCTTGGCCGGGGGACGGGAGACCCAGTACTTC,CASSLAGGRETQYF
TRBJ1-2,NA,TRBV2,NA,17,TGTGCCAGCAGTGAAGGGGGGGCGGCAGCCCTTAACTATGGCTACACCTTC,CASSEGGAAALNYGYTF
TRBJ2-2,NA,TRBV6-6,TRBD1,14,TGTGCCAGCAGACGGACAGGGTATGGCGGGGAGCTGTTTTTT,CASRRTGYGGELFF
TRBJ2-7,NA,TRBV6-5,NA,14,TGTGCCAGCAGTTACGCGTACGGCTCCTACGAGCAGTACTTC,CASSYAYGSYEQYF
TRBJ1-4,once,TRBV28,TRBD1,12,TGTGCCAGCAGTACCCCGGGACAGGCTTTGTTTTTT,CASSTPGQALFF
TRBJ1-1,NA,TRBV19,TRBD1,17,TGTGCCACCCCTAAGGCGGGACAGGGGGTTTTGAACACTGAAGCTTTCTTT,CATPKAGQGVLNTEAFF
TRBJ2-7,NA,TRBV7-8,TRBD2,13,TGTGCCAGCAGCCCGGGACTAGCCTTCGAGCAGTACTTC,CASSPGLAFEQYF
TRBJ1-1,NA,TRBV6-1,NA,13,TGTGCCAGCCCAAAAGCAGGGAACACTGAAGCTTTCTTT,CASPKAGNTEAFF
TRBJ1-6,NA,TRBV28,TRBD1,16,TGTGCCAGCAGTTGGGGACAGGGTATAACTAATTCACCCCTCCACTTT,CASSWGQGITNSPLHF
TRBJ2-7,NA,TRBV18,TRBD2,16,TGTGCCAGCTCACCAGGGGGGGGATCCCTACCCTACGAGCAGTACTTC,CASSPGGGSLPYEQYF
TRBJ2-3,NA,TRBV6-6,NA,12,TGTGCCAGCAGCCCCATCACAGATACGCAGTATTTT,CASSPITDTQYF
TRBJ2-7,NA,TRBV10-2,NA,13,TGCGCCAGCAGTGAAAACAGAGGCCTCGAGCAGTACTTC,CASSENRGLEQYF
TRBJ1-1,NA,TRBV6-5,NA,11,TGTGCCAGCAGTCCCCACCCTGAAGCTTTCTTT,CASSPHPEAFF
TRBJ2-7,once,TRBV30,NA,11,TGTGCCTGGAGTCCGTCCTACGAGCAGTACTTC,CAWSPSYEQYF
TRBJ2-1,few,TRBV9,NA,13,TGTGCCAGCGGGTCGGGGTCCTACAATGAGCAGTTCTTC,CASGSGSYNEQFF
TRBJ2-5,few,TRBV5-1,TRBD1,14,TGCGCCAGCAGCGGGGACAGCTGGGTAGAGACCCAGTACTTC,CASSGDSWVETQYF
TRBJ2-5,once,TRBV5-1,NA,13,TGCGCCAGCAGCTGGGGGGTCCAAGAGACCCAGTACTTC,CASSWGVQETQYF
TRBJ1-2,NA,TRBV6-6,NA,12,TGTGCCGCACGTGTGGCCTCGGGTGGCTACACCTTC,CAARVASGGYTF
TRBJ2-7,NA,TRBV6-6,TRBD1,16,TGTGCCAGCAGTCCCCGGGACAGGGTGGATAGTGACGAGCAGTACTTC,CASSPRDRVDSDEQYF
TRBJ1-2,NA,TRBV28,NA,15,TGTGCCAGCAGTTTAGACCGGGAGCGTAACTATGGCTACACCTTC,CASSLDRERNYGYTF
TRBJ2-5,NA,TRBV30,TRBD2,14,TGTGCCTGGAGTGTATCAGCGGGACGGGAGACCCAGTACTTC,CAWSVSAGRETQYF
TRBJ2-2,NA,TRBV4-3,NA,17,TGCGCCAGCAGCCAAGGCTCGCGGACTCTTAACACCGGGGAGCTGTTTTTT,CASSQGSRTLNTGELFF
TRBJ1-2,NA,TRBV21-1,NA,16,TGTGCCAGCAGCGAAGAATCCTTGGGACCGGAGGTTGGCTACACCTTC,CASSEESLGPEVGYTF
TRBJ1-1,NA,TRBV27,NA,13,TGTGCCAGCAGTTTGGGGCGGTACCTTAAAGCTTTCTTT,CASSLGRYLKAFF
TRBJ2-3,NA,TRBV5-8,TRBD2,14,TGTGCCAGCAGCTTATTCGGGAGGGGTGATACGCAGTATTTT,CASSLFGRGDTQYF
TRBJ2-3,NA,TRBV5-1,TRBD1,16,TGCGCCAGCAGCTTGGAGCCACAGGGGAATCGGGATACGCAGTATTTT,CASSLEPQGNRDTQYF
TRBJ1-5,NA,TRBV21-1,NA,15,TGTGCCAGCAGCAAACCTCCCCGTCCCAATCAGCCCCAGCATTTT,CASSKPPRPNQPQHF
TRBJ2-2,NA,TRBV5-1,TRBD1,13,TGCGCCAGCGGGACAGGGAACACCGGGGAGCTGTTTTTT,CASGTGNTGELFF
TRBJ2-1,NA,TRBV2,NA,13,TGTGCCAGCAGTGTGTATGGAGACAATGAGCAGTTCTTC,CASSVYGDNEQFF
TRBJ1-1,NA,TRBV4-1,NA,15,TGCGCCAGCAGCCAAGAGACCTCCGGGGCCACTGAAGCTTTCTTT,CASSQETSGATEAFF
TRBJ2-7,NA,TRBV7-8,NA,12,TGTGCCAGCAGCCCGTCCAAATACGAGCAGTACTTC,CASSPSKYEQYF
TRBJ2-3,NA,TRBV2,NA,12,TGTGCCAGCCGCAGGATGGCAGATACGCAGTATTTT,CASRRMADTQYF
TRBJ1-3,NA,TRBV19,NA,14,TGTGCCAGTAGTATCGGGCAATTCGGAAACACCATATATTTT,CASSIGQFGNTIYF
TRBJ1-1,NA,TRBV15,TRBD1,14,TGTGCCACCAGCAGGGGACAGTTTAACACTGAAGCTTTCTTT,CATSRGQFNTEAFF
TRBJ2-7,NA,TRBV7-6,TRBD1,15,TGTGCCAGCAGCTTAGGCCAAGGGGGCTTCTACGAGCAGTACTTC,CASSLGQGGFYEQYF
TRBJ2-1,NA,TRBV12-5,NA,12,TGTGCTAGTGGTTCCCCGCGGGATGAGCAGTTCTTC,CASGSPRDEQFF